Below, one TCR beta chain is given with its context. Its target is not known. The assay was immunoSEQ multiplex PCR, and TCRdb's table has in-frame clones only and misses some. The sample holds 7,500 to 10,000 clones, about 69% seen once. This record comes from a study of OX40 agonist ivuxolimab in advanced cancers. Findings and caveats of the study: Some nonresponders also had low normalized T-cell clonal expansion.

The TCR originated in an adult with an advanced solid tumor such as melanoma, head and neck, liver or kidney cancer. Source: CD4+ or CD8+ T cells sorted from blood, taken in a trial of the OX40 agonist ivuxolimab.

The chain's CDR3 is CASSPTGTQNTEAFF. The CDR3 region has the DNA TGTGCCAGCAGCCCCACCGGGACACAGAACACTGAAGCTTTCTTT. The V call is TRBV9, the J call TRBJ1-1; D perhaps matches TRBD1 (6 bases). Trimming left V 4 bases short and J 1 base short, with 14 bases between. The CDR3 has 15 amino acids. Germline V gene sequence: CDR1 SGDLS, CDR2 YYNGEE.